This TCR beta chain was documented in a study of beta chain features in type 1 diabetes. The investigators reverse transcribed all of the isolated RNA, so they sequenced expressed TCRB transcripts. Profiled with immunoSEQ multiplex PCR; TCRdb holds only in-frame clones, not every one. The sample has 250,000 to 350,000 clones; 13% to 15% are singletons. The source is a man in his thirties or forties in good health. The sequencing input was central memory CD4+ T cells from blood.

CDR3 bases: TGTGCCAGCAGCCCGGACAGGCCAGCTGAAGCTTTCTTT. Translation gives CASSPDRPAEAFF. V gene TRBV7-2 combines with J gene TRBJ1-1; 7 bases agree with TRBD1. Germline V gene lookup returns CDR1 SGHTA and CDR2 FQGNSA. V was clipped by 5 bases and J by 6 bases; unmatched bases: 6. The CDR3 length is 13 residues.